Below, one TCR beta chain is given with its context. The J segment lost 2 bases and the V segment lost 3 bases, leaving 3 bases of the junction unmatched. The CDR3 consists of 15 residues. CDR1 and CDR2 from the germline V gene are LNHNV and YYDKDF (reference sequence). The sample is drawn from a study of shared clonotypes between healthy human individuals. Sequencing used immunoSEQ multiplex PCR; TCRdb keeps in-frame clones, though not all of them. The sample has a few hundred thousand clones; more than 95% are singletons. Sequencing was performed on naive CD4+ T cells sorted from blood. Sample subset: CD45RA+ positively selected. This TCR derives from a woman aged 25 to 45 in good health. The chain has TRBV15 and TRBJ2-7; 11 positions agree with TRBD1. The CDR3, as DNA: TGTGCCACCAGCAGGACGGGACAGGGGGCCTACGAGCAGTACTTC. Its translation: CATSRTGQGAYEQYF.